This T cell receptor (beta chain) was sequenced during a study of T-cell reconstitution after alpha-beta-depleted transplantation in children. The CDR3 has 14 residues. Trimming took 1 base from V and 2 from J, leaving 10 bases between them. Germline V gives CDR1 SQVTM, CDR2 ANQGSEA. Preparation of the TCRbeta library was carried out with unique molecular identifiers. From the PCR reads, TCRdb called clonotypes with MiXCR, one entry per CDR3 protein. The top ten hold less than 5% of the sample, which has hundreds of thousands of distinct CDR3 sequences, 10% seen once. The sample in question was PBMCs from the stem cell graft donor, obtained from the stem cell graft. V is TRBV29-1 and J is TRBJ2-3; D ambiguous. This receptor was obtained from a human donor who donated a stem cell graft to a child with acute myeloid leukemia. DNA of the CDR3: TGCAGCGTTGAAGGGCAGCCACTCACAGATACGCAGTATTTT. Translation gives CSVEGQPLTDTQYF.